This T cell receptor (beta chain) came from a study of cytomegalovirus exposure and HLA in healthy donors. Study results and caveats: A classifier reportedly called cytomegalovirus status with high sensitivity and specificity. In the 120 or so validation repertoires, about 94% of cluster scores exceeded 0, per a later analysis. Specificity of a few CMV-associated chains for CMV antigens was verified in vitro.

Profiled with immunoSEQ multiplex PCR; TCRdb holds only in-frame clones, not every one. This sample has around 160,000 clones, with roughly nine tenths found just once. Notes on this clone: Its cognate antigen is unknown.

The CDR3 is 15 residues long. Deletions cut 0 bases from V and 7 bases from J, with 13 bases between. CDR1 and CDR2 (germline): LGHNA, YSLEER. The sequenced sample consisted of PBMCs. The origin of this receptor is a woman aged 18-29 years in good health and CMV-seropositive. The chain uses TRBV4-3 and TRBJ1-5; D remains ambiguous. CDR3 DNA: TGCGCCAGCAGCCAAGAATACGGGGTACCGCAGCCCCAGCATTTT. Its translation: CASSQEYGVPQPQHF.